The sequence of this T cell receptor (beta chain) was determined in a study of blood T cell repertoires in COVID-19. Study-level information: The study drew acute and convalescent COVID-19 samples from the United States, Italy and Spain. From T cells, B-cell-depleted T cells, or PBMCs came the material, which was cDNA or gDNA.

Original analysis: Amplification of reference gene primers provided the estimated nucleated cell counts. Data came from immunoSEQ multiplex PCR; TCRdb stores just in-frame clones and leaves some out. V, J and clone size derive from that table, while D and trimming were established from the DNA sequence. The profile shows a few hundred thousand clones, around 84% of them singletons. In germline, CDR1 is SGDLS, CDR2 YYNGEE. V dropped 5 bases and J dropped 8 bases, with 13 bases sitting between them. The CDR3 runs 13 residues. This TCR was sampled from a woman aged 18-35 years with acute or convalescent COVID-19. This chain connects TRBV9 to TRBJ1-4; TRBD1 is a possible D gene (6 bases). The sequenced material came from peripheral blood. In DNA, the CDR3 is TGTGCCAGCAGGGGGGCGGCAGAGGAAAAACTGTTTTTT. Its protein product is CASRGAAEEKLFF.